The clone carrying this TCR beta chain has more than one count but fewer than ten. Its antigen is unidentified. Assay: immunoSEQ multiplex PCR; the TCRdb copy retains only in-frame clones and omits some. The sample contains some 98,000 clones, around four fifths of which appear only once. The entry originates in a study of radiotherapy plus CTLA-4 blockade in lung cancer. The study, taken as a whole, reports: Tumor-derived TCR clones expanded in blood after radiotherapy plus ipilimumab. Best predicting response, reportedly, were early blood T cell clone dynamics, with interferon-beta.

This CDR3 has 16 amino acids. Germline V gene data show CDR1 as SGHAT and CDR2 as FQNNGV. The V end lost 7 bases, the J end lost 6 bases, and 21 bases lay between the germline ends. Treatment of patients with chemo-refractory metastatic non-small-cell lung cancer consisted of focal radiation plus CTLA-4 blockade with ipilimumab. The origin of this receptor is a human donor with non-small cell lung cancer who had a partial response to radiotherapy plus ipilimumab. The specimen comprised peripheral blood, sampled from a patient treated with radiotherapy plus ipilimumab. V gene TRBV11-2 combines with J gene TRBJ2-2, with D possibly matching TRBD2 (6 bases). As DNA, the CDR3 is TGTGCCAGCACCCCCGTCGGGGGAGGCGTTGCCGGGGAGCTGTTTTTT. Protein product: CASTPVGGGVAGELFF.